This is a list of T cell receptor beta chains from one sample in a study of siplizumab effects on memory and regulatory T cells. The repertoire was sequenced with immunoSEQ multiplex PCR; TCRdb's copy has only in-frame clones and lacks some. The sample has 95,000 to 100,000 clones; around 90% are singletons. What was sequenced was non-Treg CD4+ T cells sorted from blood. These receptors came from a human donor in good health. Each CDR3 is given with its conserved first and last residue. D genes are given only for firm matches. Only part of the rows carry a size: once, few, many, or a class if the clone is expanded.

CDR3 protein: CASRLRDSSYEQYF
CDR3 DNA: TGTGCCAGCAGACTCCGGGACTCATCCTACGAGCAGTACTTC
clone size: .
D gene: .
J gene: TRBJ2-7
V gene: TRBV6-1

CDR3 protein: CASSQELQRSTYEQYF
CDR3 DNA: TGTGCCAGCAGCCAAGAACTGCAGCGGTCCACCTACGAGCAGTACTTC
clone size: .
D gene: .
J gene: TRBJ2-7
V gene: TRBV4-2

CDR3 protein: CASGSDKGNGQPQHF
CDR3 DNA: TGTGCTAGTGGTTCGGACAAGGGGAATGGTCAGCCCCAGCATTTT
clone size: .
D gene: .
J gene: TRBJ1-5
V gene: TRBV12-5

CDR3 protein: CASRSDSQETQYF
CDR3 DNA: TGTGCCAGCAGATCTGACAGCCAAGAGACCCAGTACTTC
clone size: .
D gene: .
J gene: TRBJ2-5
V gene: TRBV6-5

CDR3 protein: CAWQQDRGWESYTF
CDR3 DNA: TGTGCCTGGCAACAGGACAGGGGTTGGGAAAGCTACACCTTC
clone size: once
D gene: TRBD1
J gene: TRBJ1-2
V gene: TRBV30

CDR3 protein: CATSRLAGGETQYF
CDR3 DNA: TGTGCCACCAGCAGACTAGCGGGAGGGGAGACCCAGTACTTC
clone size: once
D gene: TRBD2
J gene: TRBJ2-5
V gene: TRBV15

CDR3 protein: CASSPPGSGELFF
CDR3 DNA: TGTGCCAGCAGCCCCCCGGGGTCCGGGGAGCTGTTTTTT
clone size: .
D gene: .
J gene: TRBJ2-2
V gene: TRBV7-2

CDR3 protein: CASSPFRGSTYNEQFF
CDR3 DNA: TGTGCCAGCAGCCCCTTTCGTGGGAGTACCTACAATGAGCAGTTCTTC
clone size: .
D gene: .
J gene: TRBJ2-1
V gene: TRBV9

CDR3 protein: CASSGQGGNYEQFF
CDR3 DNA: TGCGCCAGCAGCGGGCAGGGGGGCAATTATGAGCAGTTCTTC
clone size: .
D gene: .
J gene: TRBJ2-1
V gene: TRBV5-1

CDR3 protein: CASSPYRENTEAFF
CDR3 DNA: TGTGCCAGCAGCCCTTACAGGGAGAACACTGAAGCTTTCTTT
clone size: .
D gene: .
J gene: TRBJ1-1
V gene: TRBV5-6

CDR3 protein: CASSSSYGYTF
CDR3 DNA: TGTGCCAGCAGCTCCAGCTATGGCTACACCTTC
clone size: few
D gene: .
J gene: TRBJ1-2
V gene: TRBV5-4

CDR3 protein: CASSYPPPTYEQYF
CDR3 DNA: TGTGCCAGCAGTTACCCCCCACCTACCTACGAGCAGTACTTC
clone size: .
D gene: .
J gene: TRBJ2-7
V gene: TRBV6-6

CDR3 protein: CATSRWTGSSYNEQFF
CDR3 DNA: TGTGCCACCAGCCGGTGGACAGGGAGCTCCTACAATGAGCAGTTCTTC
clone size: .
D gene: TRBD1
J gene: TRBJ2-1
V gene: TRBV15

CDR3 protein: CASSTGLARNEQYF
CDR3 DNA: TGCGCCAGCAGCACGGGACTAGCGAGGAACGAGCAGTACTTC
clone size: .
D gene: TRBD2
J gene: TRBJ2-7
V gene: TRBV5-1

CDR3 protein: CASSRTSGSTDTQYF
CDR3 DNA: TGTGCCAGCAGTCGGACTAGCGGGAGCACAGATACGCAGTATTTT
clone size: .
D gene: TRBD2
J gene: TRBJ2-3
V gene: TRBV7-9

CDR3 protein: CASSLDLDTQYF
CDR3 DNA: TGTGCCAGCAGCTTAGACCTAGATACGCAGTATTTT
clone size: .
D gene: .
J gene: TRBJ2-3
V gene: TRBV7-2

CDR3 protein: CAIRAGTGEGTQYF
CDR3 DNA: TGTGCCATCAGAGCCGGGACAGGGGAGGGTACGCAGTATTTT
clone size: .
D gene: TRBD1
J gene: TRBJ2-3
V gene: TRBV10-3

CDR3 protein: CSVKGVSADTQYF
CDR3 DNA: TGCAGCGTAAAAGGGGTTTCCGCAGATACGCAGTATTTT
clone size: .
D gene: .
J gene: TRBJ2-3
V gene: TRBV29-1

CDR3 protein: CAWSVGGVNEKLFF
CDR3 DNA: TGTGCCTGGAGTGTAGGTGGGGTTAATGAAAAACTGTTTTTT
clone size: .
D gene: .
J gene: TRBJ1-4
V gene: TRBV30

CDR3 protein: CASSFYSGTSGDTQYF
CDR3 DNA: TGTGCCAGCAGCTTCTACTCCGGGACTAGCGGGGATACGCAGTATTTT
clone size: .
D gene: TRBD2
J gene: TRBJ2-3
V gene: TRBV5-6

CDR3 protein: CASSNDRNTEAFF
CDR3 DNA: TGTGCCAGTAGCAATGATAGGAACACTGAAGCTTTCTTT
clone size: .
D gene: .
J gene: TRBJ1-1
V gene: TRBV19

CDR3 protein: CASSSRGSGRRSSYNEQFF
CDR3 DNA: TGTGCCAGCAGCTCTCGGGGTAGCGGGAGAAGGAGCTCCTACAATGAGCAGTTCTTC
clone size: .
D gene: TRBD2
J gene: TRBJ2-1
V gene: TRBV7-9

CDR3 protein: CASSWGQETQYF
CDR3 DNA: TGTGCCAGCAGCTGGGGCCAAGAGACCCAGTACTTC
clone size: .
D gene: .
J gene: TRBJ2-5
V gene: TRBV5-6

CDR3 protein: CASTPGQGVTYNEQFF
CDR3 DNA: TGCGCCAGCACCCCGGGACAGGGCGTAACCTACAATGAGCAGTTCTTC
clone size: .
D gene: TRBD1
J gene: TRBJ2-1
V gene: TRBV5-1

CDR3 protein: CASSPPQTTNEQFF
CDR3 DNA: TGTGCCAGCTCACCACCCCAGACTACCAATGAGCAGTTCTTC
clone size: .
D gene: .
J gene: TRBJ2-1
V gene: TRBV18

CDR3 protein: CASSNWELFF
CDR3 DNA: TGTGCCAGCAGCAACTGGGAGCTGTTTTTT
clone size: .
D gene: .
J gene: TRBJ2-2
V gene: TRBV9

CDR3 protein: CASSYGRSSGNTIYF
CDR3 DNA: TGTGCCAGCAGCTATGGACGGAGCTCTGGAAACACCATATATTTT
clone size: .
D gene: .
J gene: TRBJ1-3
V gene: TRBV6-1

CDR3 protein: CASSFHGTGMNTEAFF
CDR3 DNA: TGTGCCAGCAGTTTCCACGGGACAGGGATGAACACTGAAGCTTTCTTT
clone size: .
D gene: TRBD1
J gene: TRBJ1-1
V gene: TRBV27

CDR3 protein: CASSSAGRTYEQYF
CDR3 DNA: TGTGCCAGCAGCTCAGCGGGACGTACCTACGAGCAGTACTTC
clone size: .
D gene: TRBD2
J gene: TRBJ2-7
V gene: TRBV6-6

CDR3 protein: CAWSQQGIYGYTF
CDR3 DNA: TGTGCCTGGAGCCAACAGGGCATCTATGGCTACACCTTC
clone size: .
D gene: .
J gene: TRBJ1-2
V gene: TRBV30

CDR3 protein: CASSSDYEQYF
CDR3 DNA: TGTGCCAGCTCATCGGACTACGAGCAGTACTTC
clone size: .
D gene: .
J gene: TRBJ2-7
V gene: TRBV18

CDR3 protein: CASNYGTRILVTGELFF
CDR3 DNA: TGTGCCAGCAACTACGGGACTAGAATTTTGGTCACCGGGGAGCTGTTTTTT
clone size: .
D gene: TRBD2
J gene: TRBJ2-2
V gene: TRBV7-8

CDR3 protein: CASSVLAGGYNEQFF
CDR3 DNA: TGTGCCAGCAGCGTACTCGCGGGAGGATACAATGAGCAGTTCTTC
clone size: .
D gene: TRBD2
J gene: TRBJ2-1
V gene: TRBV9

CDR3 protein: CASTSSGGSYEQYF
CDR3 DNA: TGTGCCAGCACCTCTAGCGGGGGCTCCTACGAGCAGTACTTC
clone size: .
D gene: TRBD2
J gene: TRBJ2-7
V gene: TRBV6-6

CDR3 protein: CATKRGSYGYTF
CDR3 DNA: TGTGCCACCAAGAGAGGAAGCTATGGCTACACCTTC
clone size: .
D gene: .
J gene: TRBJ1-2
V gene: TRBV6-6